The sequence of this TCR beta chain was determined in a study of T cells in localized non-small cell lung cancer. Study-wide results and limits: When the top 100 tumor clones were examined, a median about 60 of them also appeared in the adjacent lung, which was paired and uninvolved. Uninvolved nearby lung showed the greatest T cell clonality, exceeding that found in tumor.

In regard to this clone: The antigen is not known.

This CDR3 comprises 18 residues. Germline V CDR1 and CDR2: SGHNT, YYREEE (reference sequence). The V and J ends lost 3 bases and 1 base, in that order; junction bases with no gene match: 12. TCRdb keeps only in-frame clones here, not all; method: immunoSEQ multiplex PCR. Among some 10,000 clones listed, 82% were seen once. The sample consisted of peripheral blood mononuclear cells, taken before any cancer treatment. This sequence was found in a female donor of 60 years or more with stage II lung adenocarcinoma. The J gene is TRBJ2-3, the V gene TRBV5-4; TRBD1 matches at 9 bases. The CDR3 reads CASSSKTGGEWGTDTQYF. The CDR3 coding sequence is TGTGCCAGCAGCTCCAAAACAGGGGGCGAGTGGGGCACAGATACGCAGTATTTT.